The clone carrying this T cell receptor (beta chain) was seen just once. V lost 5 bases, J lost 6 bases, and 4 bases stayed unmatched. The V gene's germline CDR1 is SGHAT and CDR2 FQNNGV. There are 14 residues in the CDR3. This sample was included in a study of blood T cell repertoires in COVID-19. Repertoires were generated with immunoSEQ multiplex PCR, while TCRdb's copy carries only in-frame clones and drops some. In the table there are around 200,000 clones, 86% of which are singletons. The source of this sequence is a woman between 40 and 50 years old with acute COVID-19. The specimen was PBMCs or T cells enriched from blood (not recorded which). This chain joins TRBV11-2 and TRBJ1-5; 10 bases fit TRBD1. The CDR3 spells CASSLDRGAQPQHF. The CDR3, as DNA: TGTGCCAGCAGCCTGGACAGGGGGGCTCAGCCCCAGCATTTT.